Listed below are T cell receptor beta chains from one sample, sequenced in a study of blood T cell repertoires in COVID-19. Only in-frame clones appear in the TCRdb table, and some are missing; sequencing was by immunoSEQ multiplex PCR. In the table there are 100,000 or so clones, roughly 88% of which are singletons. The material sequenced was peripheral blood. The receptors originated from a woman aged 60-75 years with acute or convalescent COVID-19. Each CDR3 is given with its conserved first and last residue. A D gene is named only where the DNA matches it firmly. Some rows mark clone size as missing; the rest say once, few, many or name a class of expanded clone.

v_gene	j_gene	abundance	d_gene	len	CDR3aa	CDR3nt
TRBV7-7	TRBJ2-1	-	-	15	CASSLGAPFINEQFF	TGTGCTAGCAGCTTAGGGGCGCCCTTTATCAATGAGCAGTTCTTC
TRBV27	TRBJ2-7	few	-	16	CASSLAGTGVSREQYF	TGTGCCAGCAGCCTCGCGGGTACGGGAGTATCGCGTGAGCAGTACTTC
TRBV5-1	TRBJ1-2	-	TRBD1	14	CASSLGDRENGYTF	TGCGCCAGCAGCTTGGGGGACAGAGAAAATGGCTACACCTTC
TRBV10-3	TRBJ1-2	-	-	12	CAISATDYGYTF	TGTGCCATCAGTGCGACAGATTATGGCTACACCTTC
TRBV7-8	TRBJ2-3	-	TRBD2	16	CASSLAGTSGTDTQYF	TGTGCCAGCAGCTTAGCCGGGACTAGCGGCACAGATACGCAGTATTTT
TRBV18	TRBJ1-1	-	-	13	CASSPQGVTEAFF	TGTGCCAGCTCACCCCAGGGCGTCACTGAAGCTTTCTTT
TRBV28	TRBJ1-1	-	-	13	CASKGRGNTEAFF	TGTGCCAGCAAAGGGAGGGGGAACACTGAAGCTTTCTTT
TRBV10-2	TRBJ1-2	-	TRBD1	13	CASSPGQRIGYTF	TGCGCCAGCAGTCCGGGACAGCGAATTGGCTACACCTTC
TRBV6-5	TRBJ1-1	-	-	13	CASNARQGAEAFF	TGTGCCAGCAATGCCCGGCAGGGCGCTGAAGCTTTCTTT
TRBV19	TRBJ1-1	-	-	16	CASTPRWAGLNTEAFF	TGTGCCAGTACCCCCAGGTGGGCAGGGTTGAACACTGAAGCTTTCTTT
TRBV5-1	TRBJ2-1	-	TRBD2	15	CASSLVAGGYNEQFF	TGCGCCAGCAGCTTGGTAGCGGGAGGGTACAATGAGCAGTTCTTC
TRBV4-1	TRBJ1-1	-	-	15	CASSLNPPGGTEAFF	TGCGCCAGCAGCTTAAACCCGCCGGGAGGCACTGAAGCTTTCTTT
TRBV7-3	TRBJ2-2	once	TRBD2	15	CASGPGLAGAGELFF	TGTGCCAGCGGCCCGGGACTAGCGGGAGCAGGGGAGCTGTTTTTT
TRBV28	TRBJ2-2	-	TRBD2	17	CASAGLAGAFVTGELFF	TGTGCCAGCGCGGGACTAGCGGGAGCTTTCGTGACCGGGGAGCTGTTTTTT
TRBV4-1	TRBJ2-3	few	-	15	CASSQEAGRQDTQYF	TGCGCCAGCAGCCAAGAAGCAGGGCGCCAGGATACGCAGTATTTT
TRBV5-1	TRBJ1-1	-	-	13	CASSSLSLTEAFF	TGCGCCAGCAGCTCCCTATCATTGACTGAAGCTTTCTTT
TRBV29-1	TRBJ1-6	-	TRBD1	14	CSAGAGDSNSPLHF	TGCAGCGCCGGGGCCGGGGACAGTAATTCACCCCTCCACTTT
TRBV10-3	TRBJ1-1	-	-	13	CAISRAGSTEAFF	TGTGCCATCAGCCGGGCCGGGAGCACTGAAGCTTTCTTT
TRBV6-6	TRBJ2-1	-	TRBD1	15	CASSRPGQGKNEQFF	TGTGCCAGCAGTCGGCCGGGACAGGGGAAAAATGAGCAGTTCTTC
TRBV19	TRBJ2-1	-	TRBD2	15	CASTRTSGIYNEQFF	TGTGCCAGTACCAGGACTAGCGGGATATACAATGAGCAGTTCTTC
TRBV27	TRBJ1-5	few	-	15	CASSLSYAENQPQHF	TGTGCCAGCAGTTTATCATATGCGGAGAATCAGCCCCAGCATTTT
TRBV5-1	TRBJ2-1	-	TRBD1	15	CASSLGGTGFNEQFF	TGCGCCAGCAGCTTGGGTGGGACAGGGTTCAATGAGCAGTTCTTC
TRBV9	TRBJ1-3	-	TRBD1	17	CASSTGGTGLAGNTIYF	TGTGCCAGCAGCACCGGGGGGACAGGGTTAGCTGGAAACACCATATATTTT
TRBV7-2	TRBJ2-1	-	TRBD2	18	CASSPQSVGFGRGNEQFF	TGTGCCAGCAGCCCTCAGTCTGTGGGGTTCGGGAGGGGTAATGAGCAGTTCTTC
TRBV5-4	TRBJ2-3	-	TRBD1	14	CAIQRDRGLDTQYF	TGTGCCATCCAGCGGGACAGGGGTTTAGATACGCAGTATTTT
TRBV20-1	TRBJ1-2	-	TRBD1	14	CSASSLGTADGYTF	TGCAGTGCTAGTTCGTTGGGGACAGCGGATGGCTACACCTTC
TRBV27	TRBJ1-1	-	-	16	CASSLQGGMMNTEAFF	TGTGCCAGCAGTTTACAGGGTGGGATGATGAACACTGAAGCTTTCTTT
TRBV24-1	TRBJ1-4	-	-	15	CATSDGGTPNEKLFF	TGTGCCACCAGTGACGGCGGGACTCCTAATGAAAAACTGTTTTTT
TRBV28	TRBJ1-5	-	TRBD1	11	CASTRGRPQHF	TGTGCCAGCACCAGGGGGCGGCCCCAGCATTTT
TRBV5-4	TRBJ2-5	-	-	16	CASSWTADRTQETQYF	TGTGCCAGCAGCTGGACGGCCGACAGGACACAAGAGACCCAGTACTTC
TRBV28	TRBJ1-6	-	-	14	CASRDRVYNSPLHF	TGTGCCAGCAGGGACAGAGTCTATAATTCACCCCTCCACTTT
TRBV2	TRBJ2-5	-	-	11	CASLASETQYF	TGTGCCAGCTTAGCGAGCGAGACCCAGTACTTC
TRBV27	TRBJ1-1	-	-	13	CASRSRGAYEAFF	TGTGCCAGCAGGTCGCGGGGGGCGTATGAAGCTTTCTTT
TRBV9	TRBJ2-1	-	TRBD2	13	CASRGLADNEQFF	TGTGCCAGCAGAGGACTAGCGGACAATGAGCAGTTCTTC
TRBV5-4	TRBJ2-2	-	-	13	CASSLAVTGELFF	TGTGCCAGCAGCTTGGCCGTCACCGGGGAGCTGTTTTTT
TRBV19	TRBJ2-1	-	-	12	CASQGTPNEQFF	TGTGCCAGCCAGGGGACACCCAATGAGCAGTTCTTC
TRBV5-4	TRBJ1-2	-	TRBD1	14	CASSLGDRVYGYTF	TGTGCCAGCAGCTTGGGGGACAGAGTTTATGGCTACACCTTC
TRBV30	TRBJ1-1	-	-	11	CAWLHTGEAFF	TGTGCCTGGCTACACACGGGGGAAGCTTTCTTT
TRBV10-3	TRBJ1-6	-	-	16	CAISESLGHPNSPLHF	TGTGCCATCAGTGAGTCTTTGGGACATCCTAATTCACCCCTCCACTTT
TRBV7-9	TRBJ1-2	once	-	15	CASSLDGGLLGGYTF	TGTGCCAGCAGCTTAGATGGGGGCCTCCTAGGAGGCTACACCTTC
TRBV28	TRBJ2-3	-	TRBD2	17	CASSIARTSGRTDTQYF	TGTGCCAGCAGTATCGCCCGGACTAGCGGGAGAACAGATACGCAGTATTTT
TRBV11-3	TRBJ1-2	-	-	12	CASSSSSVGYTF	TGTGCCAGCAGCTCAAGCTCGGTTGGCTACACCTTC
TRBV9	TRBJ2-5	-	TRBD2	15	CASSVGTSGQETQYF	TGTGCCAGCAGCGTGGGGACTAGCGGCCAAGAGACCCAGTACTTC
TRBV6-1	TRBJ1-5	-	-	14	CASSDRGGNQPQHF	TGTGCCAGCAGTGACAGGGGTGGCAATCAGCCCCAGCATTTT
TRBV27	TRBJ2-1	-	TRBD2	17	CASSLGPGVAGNNEQFF	TGTGCCAGCAGTTTAGGTCCCGGTGTAGCGGGTAACAATGAGCAGTTCTTC
TRBV19	TRBJ1-5	once	TRBD1	16	CASSIDRAHSNQPQHF	TGTGCCAGTAGTATCGACAGGGCGCATAGCAATCAGCCCCAGCATTTT
TRBV2	TRBJ1-6	-	-	11	CASNEDSPLHF	TGTGCCAGCAATGAGGACAGCCCCCTCCACTTT
TRBV18	TRBJ2-3	-	TRBD2	20	CASSPRGLAGGSGITDTQYF	TGTGCCAGCTCACCACGCGGACTAGCGGGAGGTTCGGGGATCACAGATACGCAGTATTTT
TRBV15	TRBJ2-2	-	-	14	CATSRGGQSGELFF	TGTGCCACCAGCAGGGGGGGGCAAAGCGGGGAGCTGTTTTTT
TRBV18	TRBJ2-3	-	-	16	CASSPERLTNTDTQYF	TGTGCCAGCTCACCGGAGCGACTAACTAACACAGATACGCAGTATTTT
TRBV6-6	TRBJ1-3	once	-	15	CASSPLPSSGNTIYF	TGTGCCAGCAGTCCCCTCCCTAGCTCTGGAAACACCATATATTTT
TRBV6-5	TRBJ2-7	-	TRBD2	13	CASSSGLGYEQYF	TGTGCCAGCAGTTCCGGACTAGGCTACGAGCAGTACTTC
TRBV9	TRBJ2-1	-	TRBD2	16	CASSSYSGSPYNEQFF	TGTGCCAGCAGCTCATATAGCGGGAGTCCCTACAATGAGCAGTTCTTC
TRBV18	TRBJ2-5	-	-	13	CASSPLGAGTQYF	TGTGCCAGCTCACCACTGGGGGCTGGGACCCAGTACTTC
TRBV29-1	TRBJ2-2	few	TRBD2	16	CSVGRTSGTTTGELFF	TGCAGCGTTGGGCGGACTAGCGGGACCACCACCGGGGAGCTGTTTTTT
TRBV19	TRBJ1-1	-	-	15	CASRDGGRSNTEAFF	TGTGCCAGTAGGGACGGGGGGAGATCCAACACTGAAGCTTTCTTT
TRBV9	TRBJ2-5	-	-	15	CASSVEGSATETQYF	TGTGCCAGCAGCGTAGAGGGTAGCGCGACAGAGACCCAGTACTTC
TRBV28	TRBJ2-5	-	-	14	CASSSLIGSETQYF	TGTGCCAGCAGTTCCCTTATCGGTTCAGAGACCCAGTACTTC